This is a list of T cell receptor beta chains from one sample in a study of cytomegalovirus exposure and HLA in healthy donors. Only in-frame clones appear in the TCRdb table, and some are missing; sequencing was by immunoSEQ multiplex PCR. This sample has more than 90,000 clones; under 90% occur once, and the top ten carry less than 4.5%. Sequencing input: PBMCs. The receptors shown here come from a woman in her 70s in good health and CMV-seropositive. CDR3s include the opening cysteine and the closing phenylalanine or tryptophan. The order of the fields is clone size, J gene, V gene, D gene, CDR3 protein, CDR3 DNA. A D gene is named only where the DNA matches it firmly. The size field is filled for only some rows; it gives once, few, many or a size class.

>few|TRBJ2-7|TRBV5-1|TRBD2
CASSFLAASGEQYF
TGCGCCAGCAGCTTTCTAGCGGCGTCGGGCGAGCAGTACTTC
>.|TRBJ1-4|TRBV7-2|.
CASSLDISTNEKLFF
TGTGCCAGCAGCTTAGACATTTCAACTAATGAAAAACTGTTTTTT
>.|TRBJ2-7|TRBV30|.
CAWSVLGGSASEQYF
TGTGCCTGGAGTGTACTTGGGGGGAGCGCGAGCGAGCAGTACTTC
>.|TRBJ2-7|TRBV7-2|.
CASSLPGAGEQYF
TGTGCCAGCAGCTTACCAGGGGCTGGGGAGCAGTACTTC
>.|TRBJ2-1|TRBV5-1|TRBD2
CASSLLAGSYNEQFF
TGCGCCAGCAGCTTGTTAGCGGGTTCCTACAATGAGCAGTTCTTC
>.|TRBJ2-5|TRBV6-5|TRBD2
CASSYSGREGETQYF
TGTGCCAGCAGTTACTCGGGGCGGGAGGGGGAGACCCAGTACTTC
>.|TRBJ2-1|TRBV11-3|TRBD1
CASSPGQEGKQQFF
TGTGCCAGCAGCCCGGGACAGGAGGGAAAGCAGCAGTTCTTC
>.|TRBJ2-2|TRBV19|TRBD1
CASSRDRKNTGELFF
TGTGCCAGTAGCCGGGACAGGAAGAACACCGGGGAGCTGTTTTTT
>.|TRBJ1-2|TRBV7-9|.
CASSRIDGNHGYTF
TGTGCCAGCAGCAGAATCGACGGGAACCATGGCTACACCTTC
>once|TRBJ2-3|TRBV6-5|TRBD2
CASLRAGAGDTQYF
TGTGCCAGCCTCCGAGCGGGGGCCGGGGATACGCAGTATTTT